Below, 2 T cell receptor beta chains from the same sample are listed, as sequenced in a study of response to subunit inactivated influenza vaccine. TCRdb re-derived calls from the RT-PCR reads in MiXCR, one entry per CDR3 protein. The sample has over 800,000 distinct CDR3 sequences, over 20% seen once. The material was PBMCs from blood, obtained 5 days after vaccination. The receptors stem from a man aged 50 to 60 who received an inactivated influenza vaccine.

This clonotype was counted a few times. The chain couples TRBV11-1 to TRBJ2-1; 9 bases are shared with TRBD2. J lost 4 bases, V lost 0 bases, and 7 bases had no gene match. The germline V gene has CDR1 SGHAT and CDR2 FQDESV (reference sequence). The CDR3 runs to 17 residues. The CDR3 protein is CASSLAAGLAGYNEQFF. The CDR3 region has the DNA TGTGCCAGCAGCTTAGCGGCAGGGCTAGCGGGGTACAATGAGCAGTTCTTC. The full variable domain, its missing parts supplied by reference TRBV11-1 and TRBJ2-1, is EAEVAQSPRYKITEKSQAVAFWCDPISGHATLYWYRQILGQGPELLVQFQDESVVDDSQLPKDRFSAERLKGVDSTLKIQPAELGDSAMYLCASSLAAGLAGYNEQFFGPGTRLTVL.

This clonotype appeared a few times. The CDR3 nucleotides read TGTGCCAGCAGCGTCCTCCGGGGAAGTCCCGATACGCAGTATTTT. Amino acids: CASSVLRGSPDTQYF. The chain links TRBV7-9 to TRBJ2-3; a weak D match, TRBD2 (5 bases). The V gene's germline CDR1 is SEHNR and CDR2 FQNEAQ (reference sequence). The CDR3 extends over 15 amino acids. V was cut by 5 bases and J by 6 bases, with 18 bases left in between.